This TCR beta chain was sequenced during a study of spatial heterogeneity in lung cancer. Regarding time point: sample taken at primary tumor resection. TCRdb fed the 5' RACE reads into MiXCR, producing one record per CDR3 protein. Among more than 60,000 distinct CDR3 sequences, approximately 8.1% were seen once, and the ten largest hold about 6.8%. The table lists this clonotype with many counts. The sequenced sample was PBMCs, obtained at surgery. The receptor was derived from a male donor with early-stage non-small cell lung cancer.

Here the CDR3 DNA reads TGCGCCAGCAGCTTGCAGGCCAACACCGGGGAGCTGTTTTTT. Translated, it gives CASSLQANTGELFF. The genes are TRBV5-1 and TRBJ2-2, with D unclear. The V end lost 1 base, the J end lost 2 bases, and 6 bases lay between the germline ends. This CDR3 is built from 14 residues. Germline V gene sequence: CDR1 SGHRS, CDR2 YFSETQ.